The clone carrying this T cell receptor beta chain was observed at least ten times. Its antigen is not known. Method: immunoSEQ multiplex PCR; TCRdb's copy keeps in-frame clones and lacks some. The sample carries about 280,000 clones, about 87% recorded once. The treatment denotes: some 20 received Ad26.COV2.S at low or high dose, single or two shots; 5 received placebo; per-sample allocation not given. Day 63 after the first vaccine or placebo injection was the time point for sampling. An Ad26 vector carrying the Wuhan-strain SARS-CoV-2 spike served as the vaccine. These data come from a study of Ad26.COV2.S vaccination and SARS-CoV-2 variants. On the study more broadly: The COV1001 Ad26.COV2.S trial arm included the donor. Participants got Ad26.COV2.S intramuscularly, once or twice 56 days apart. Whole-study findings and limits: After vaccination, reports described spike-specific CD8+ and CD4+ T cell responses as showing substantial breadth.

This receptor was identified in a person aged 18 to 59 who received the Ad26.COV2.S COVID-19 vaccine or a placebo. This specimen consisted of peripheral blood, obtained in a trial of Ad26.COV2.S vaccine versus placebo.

The CDR3 protein is CASSSLTGTLNYGYTF. CDR3 DNA: TGTGCCAGCAGCTCCCTAACAGGGACTCTAAACTATGGCTACACCTTC. The rearrangement uses TRBV7-9 and TRBJ1-2, with D possibly TRBD1 on 6 matching bases. V was pared by 4 bases and J by 2 bases, with 17 bases between. The CDR3 contains 16 residues. The germline V gene has CDR1 SEHNR and CDR2 FQNEAQ (reference sequence).